This T cell receptor (beta chain) was captured by sequencing in a study of OX40 agonist ivuxolimab in advanced cancers. Produced via immunoSEQ multiplex PCR; TCRdb's table is partial and in-frame only. Of about 61,000 clones in the sample, around 92% were seen once. The clonotype originates from an adult with an advanced solid tumor such as melanoma, head and neck, liver or kidney cancer. The sequences come from CD4+ or CD8+ T cells sorted from blood, collected in a trial of the OX40 agonist ivuxolimab.

In nucleotides, the CDR3 is TGTGCCAGCAACGCGGCTAGCGGGGCGCACGAGCAGTACTTC. Translated, it gives CASNAASGAHEQYF. The chain employs TRBV7-2 and TRBJ2-7; 9 nucleotides align to TRBD2. The length of the CDR3 is 14 residues. The germline V gene encodes CDR1 SGHTA and CDR2 FQGNSA. Trimming removed 7 bases from V and 5 bases from J; junction bases left unmatched: 9.